A few counts support the clone carrying this T cell receptor (beta chain). Its specificity is not known. This specimen belongs to a study of T cell repertoires in cytomegalovirus infection. Study details: It was the public TCR beta signatures that indicated both CMV infection and matching HLA type.

V lost 7 bases and J lost 0, with 22 bases in between. Germline CDR1 LNHDA, CDR2 SQIVND (reference sequence). The CDR3 covers 18 residues. From the reads, TCRdb called clonotypes with MiXCR, one entry per CDR3 protein. The sample lists about 900,000 distinct CDR3 sequences; roughly 30% were seen once. The sequencing here drew on cultured CD8+ T cells from PBMCs, taken from culture after CMV antigen stimulation. The genes are TRBV19 and TRBJ2-4; weak D call: TRBD1 (6 bases). The origin of this receptor is a human donor in good health (CMV status not recorded). Some clones in this sample may be carry-over from other donors' samples. This chain's CDR3 is CASKASSWDTLAKNIQYF. The CDR3 DNA is TGTGCCAGTAAGGCGTCCTCATGGGACACTTTAGCCAAAAACATTCAGTACTTC.